The rows below give T cell receptor beta chains drawn from one sample of a study of cytomegalovirus exposure and HLA in healthy donors. Here immunoSEQ multiplex PCR was the method, and the copy in TCRdb shows in-frame clones only, minus some. Its clone listing holds some 110,000 clones. What was sequenced was PBMCs. The receptor set was obtained from a man aged 18 to 35 in good health and CMV-seronegative. CDR3s include the opening cysteine and the closing phenylalanine or tryptophan. A D gene is named only where the DNA matches it firmly.

D gene: TRBD2
CDR3 length: 16
J gene: TRBJ2-7
V gene: TRBV19
CDR3 DNA: TGTGCCAGTAGTACAAGGACTAGCGGACTCACCTACGAGCAGTACTTC
CDR3 protein: CASSTRTSGLTYEQYF

D gene: .
CDR3 length: 11
J gene: TRBJ2-7
V gene: TRBV6-1
CDR3 DNA: TGTGCCAGCGTCGGGGCCTACGAGCAGTACTTC
CDR3 protein: CASVGAYEQYF

D gene: .
CDR3 length: 14
J gene: TRBJ1-3
V gene: TRBV7-9
CDR3 DNA: TGTGCCAGCAGCTTAGGTCACGGCGGGAACACCATATATTTT
CDR3 protein: CASSLGHGGNTIYF

D gene: TRBD1
CDR3 length: 17
J gene: TRBJ2-3
V gene: TRBV7-9
CDR3 DNA: TGTGCCAGCAGCATACTGGGGACAGGGGCGCGCACAGATACGCAGTATTTT
CDR3 protein: CASSILGTGARTDTQYF

D gene: .
CDR3 length: 13
J gene: TRBJ2-7
V gene: TRBV11-2
CDR3 DNA: TGTGCCAGCAGCTCCGGACTTGATTACGAGCAGTACTTC
CDR3 protein: CASSSGLDYEQYF

D gene: .
CDR3 length: 15
J gene: TRBJ2-1
V gene: TRBV4-2
CDR3 DNA: TGTGCCAGCAGCCCTCCGGGACAAAGCTTTGCGGAGCAGTTCTTC
CDR3 protein: CASSPPGQSFAEQFF

D gene: TRBD2
CDR3 length: 17
J gene: TRBJ2-1
V gene: TRBV9
CDR3 DNA: TGTGCCAGCAGCTCTATAGCGGGGGGGCCTTATAGCAATGAGCAGTTCTTC
CDR3 protein: CASSSIAGGPYSNEQFF

D gene: TRBD2
CDR3 length: 16
J gene: TRBJ2-1
V gene: TRBV9
CDR3 DNA: TGTGCCAGCAGCGTTCGAGCTAGCGGGGGTTGGAATGAGCAGTTCTTC
CDR3 protein: CASSVRASGGWNEQFF

D gene: .
CDR3 length: 13
J gene: TRBJ2-5
V gene: TRBV5-6
CDR3 DNA: TGTGCCAGCAGACCAAACGTGCGAGAGACCCAGTACTTC
CDR3 protein: CASRPNVRETQYF

D gene: .
CDR3 length: 15
J gene: TRBJ1-4
V gene: TRBV28
CDR3 DNA: TGTGCCAGCAGTTCCGCGGAGGGGATTAATGAAAAACTGTTTTTT
CDR3 protein: CASSSAEGINEKLFF

D gene: .
CDR3 length: 12
J gene: TRBJ1-2
V gene: TRBV5-1
CDR3 DNA: TGCGCCAGCAGCCCAACAGGGTATGGCTACACCTTC
CDR3 protein: CASSPTGYGYTF

D gene: .
CDR3 length: 14
J gene: TRBJ2-1
V gene: TRBV6-5
CDR3 DNA: TGTGCCAGCAGGAAAGACTTGACCTACAATGAGCAGTTCTTC
CDR3 protein: CASRKDLTYNEQFF

D gene: TRBD2
CDR3 length: 18
J gene: TRBJ2-1
V gene: TRBV11-3
CDR3 DNA: TGTGCCAGCAGCTTTCAGGGTAGCGGGAGGGCCTCAGGTAATGAGCAGTTCTTC
CDR3 protein: CASSFQGSGRASGNEQFF

D gene: .
CDR3 length: 11
J gene: TRBJ1-2
V gene: TRBV20-1
CDR3 DNA: TGCAGTGCTACAGGGAACTATGGCTACACCTTC
CDR3 protein: CSATGNYGYTF

D gene: .
CDR3 length: 14
J gene: TRBJ1-1
V gene: TRBV7-9
CDR3 DNA: TGTGCCAGCAGCAAACAGTCTGGGAACACTGAAGCTTTCTTT
CDR3 protein: CASSKQSGNTEAFF

D gene: .
CDR3 length: 18
J gene: TRBJ2-5
V gene: TRBV2
CDR3 DNA: TGTGCCAGCAGTGTAAGGAGGGGAGACAGGGTGGTTGGAGAGACCCAGTACTTC
CDR3 protein: CASSVRRGDRVVGETQYF

D gene: TRBD1
CDR3 length: 13
J gene: TRBJ2-3
V gene: TRBV5-1
CDR3 DNA: TGCGCCAGCAGGGACAGGAATGAAGGTACGCAGTATTTT
CDR3 protein: CASRDRNEGTQYF

D gene: TRBD1
CDR3 length: 13
J gene: TRBJ1-2
V gene: TRBV30
CDR3 DNA: TGTGCCTGGAGTGTAGTTCAGGGGGGAGGCTACACCTTC
CDR3 protein: CAWSVVQGGGYTF

D gene: TRBD1
CDR3 length: 15
J gene: TRBJ2-7
V gene: TRBV7-6
CDR3 DNA: TGTGCCAGCAGCTTAGGAGTGGACAGGGGACGCGAGCAGTACTTC
CDR3 protein: CASSLGVDRGREQYF

D gene: TRBD1
CDR3 length: 15
J gene: TRBJ2-7
V gene: TRBV7-9
CDR3 DNA: TGTGCCAGCAGCTTAGACGACAGGGCCATCTACGAGCAGTACTTC
CDR3 protein: CASSLDDRAIYEQYF

D gene: .
CDR3 length: 13
J gene: TRBJ1-1
V gene: TRBV2
CDR3 DNA: TGTGCCAGCAGTGACAGGGGAAGGACTGAAGCTTTCTTT
CDR3 protein: CASSDRGRTEAFF

D gene: .
CDR3 length: 12
J gene: TRBJ1-5
V gene: TRBV16
CDR3 DNA: TGTGCCAGCAGGGGAGGTGGTCAGCCCCAGCATTTT
CDR3 protein: CASRGGGQPQHF

D gene: TRBD1
CDR3 length: 15
J gene: TRBJ2-7
V gene: TRBV14
CDR3 DNA: TGTGCCAGCAGCCAAGCCGGGACAGGGCCCTACGAGCAGTACTTC
CDR3 protein: CASSQAGTGPYEQYF

D gene: .
CDR3 length: 17
J gene: TRBJ1-2
V gene: TRBV4-2
CDR3 DNA: TGTGCCAGCAGCCAAGAAGTCCAGACACCAAAGAACTATGGCTACACCTTC
CDR3 protein: CASSQEVQTPKNYGYTF

D gene: TRBD1
CDR3 length: 14
J gene: TRBJ1-1
V gene: TRBV27
CDR3 DNA: TGTGCCAGCAGAAGGACAGGAATGAACACTGAAGCTTTCTTT
CDR3 protein: CASRRTGMNTEAFF

D gene: TRBD1
CDR3 length: 13
J gene: TRBJ1-2
V gene: TRBV11-2
CDR3 DNA: TGTGCCAGCAGCCGGACAGGGGACTATGGCTACACCTTC
CDR3 protein: CASSRTGDYGYTF

D gene: TRBD2
CDR3 length: 15
J gene: TRBJ2-1
V gene: TRBV6-1
CDR3 DNA: TGTGCCAGCAGTGTAACTAGCGGGAAGAGCAATGAGCAGTTCTTC
CDR3 protein: CASSVTSGKSNEQFF

D gene: .
CDR3 length: 14
J gene: TRBJ1-6
V gene: TRBV27
CDR3 DNA: TGTGCCAGCAGTTTGAACAGAATTAATTCACCCCTCCACTTT
CDR3 protein: CASSLNRINSPLHF

D gene: TRBD1
CDR3 length: 15
J gene: TRBJ2-5
V gene: TRBV6-1
CDR3 DNA: TGTGCCAGCATCAGGACCCACAGGGGTGGGGAGACCCAGTACTTC
CDR3 protein: CASIRTHRGGETQYF

D gene: .
CDR3 length: 13
J gene: TRBJ1-4
V gene: TRBV5-1
CDR3 DNA: TGCGCCAGCAGCTTGGAGGGAGTTGAAAAACTGTTTTTT
CDR3 protein: CASSLEGVEKLFF

D gene: .
CDR3 length: 17
J gene: TRBJ2-7
V gene: TRBV15
CDR3 DNA: TGTGCCACCAGCAGAGATGGGACACCGTCACTCTCCTACGAGCAGTACTTC
CDR3 protein: CATSRDGTPSLSYEQYF

D gene: .
CDR3 length: 14
J gene: TRBJ2-7
V gene: TRBV6-5
CDR3 DNA: TGTGCCAGCGGGCCGCGGGGGCGATTCTACGAGCAGTACTTC
CDR3 protein: CASGPRGRFYEQYF

D gene: .
CDR3 length: 12
J gene: TRBJ1-2
V gene: TRBV25-1
CDR3 DNA: TGTGCCAGCAGCCGCACTCCCTATGGCTACACCTTC
CDR3 protein: CASSRTPYGYTF

D gene: .
CDR3 length: 11
J gene: TRBJ2-7
V gene: TRBV20-1
CDR3 DNA: TGCAGTGCTAGGGGGCCCTACGAGCAGTACTTC
CDR3 protein: CSARGPYEQYF

D gene: .
CDR3 length: 15
J gene: TRBJ1-5
V gene: TRBV28
CDR3 DNA: TGTGCCAGCAGAGACCAGGGATGGGGCAATCAGCCCCAGCATTTT
CDR3 protein: CASRDQGWGNQPQHF

D gene: TRBD1
CDR3 length: 15
J gene: TRBJ2-7
V gene: TRBV6-1
CDR3 DNA: TGTGCCAGCAGCTCTGCGGGACAGGGTATCCACGAGCAGTACTTC
CDR3 protein: CASSSAGQGIHEQYF

D gene: TRBD1
CDR3 length: 14
J gene: TRBJ2-5
V gene: TRBV5-1
CDR3 DNA: TGCGCCAGCGCCAGGGACAGGGGGTTCGATGAGCAGTACTTC
CDR3 protein: CASARDRGFDEQYF

D gene: TRBD2
CDR3 length: 15
J gene: TRBJ2-5
V gene: TRBV5-4
CDR3 DNA: TGTGCCAGCAGCTTGGGGGGGACTACCAAAGAGACCCAGTACTTC
CDR3 protein: CASSLGGTTKETQYF

D gene: TRBD1
CDR3 length: 15
J gene: TRBJ2-7
V gene: TRBV2
CDR3 DNA: TGTGCCAGCAGTACGGGACAGGGTTCCATCTACGAGCAGTACTTC
CDR3 protein: CASSTGQGSIYEQYF

D gene: .
CDR3 length: 16
J gene: TRBJ2-3
V gene: TRBV6-5
CDR3 DNA: TGTGCCAGCAGTTACTTTAACAGGGATCCGACAGATACGCAGTATTTT
CDR3 protein: CASSYFNRDPTDTQYF

D gene: .
CDR3 length: 16
J gene: TRBJ2-6
V gene: TRBV6-4
CDR3 DNA: TGTGCCAGCAGTGAGGTTCCCAGCTCTGGGGCCAACGTCCTGACTTTC
CDR3 protein: CASSEVPSSGANVLTF

D gene: .
CDR3 length: 16
J gene: TRBJ2-2
V gene: TRBV18
CDR3 DNA: TGTGCCAGCACAACCAGGGGACGGAGGAACACCGGGGAGCTGTTTTTT
CDR3 protein: CASTTRGRRNTGELFF

D gene: .
CDR3 length: 13
J gene: TRBJ1-2
V gene: TRBV27
CDR3 DNA: TGTGCCAGCAGTTTTGCAGGGGATTATGGCTACACCTTC
CDR3 protein: CASSFAGDYGYTF

D gene: TRBD2
CDR3 length: 17
J gene: TRBJ2-5
V gene: TRBV5-6
CDR3 DNA: TGTGCCAGCAGCTCCTTACCGACTAGCGGGGGACCAGAGACCCAGTACTTC
CDR3 protein: CASSSLPTSGGPETQYF

D gene: .
CDR3 length: 16
J gene: TRBJ2-3
V gene: TRBV6-1
CDR3 DNA: TGTGCCAGCAGTGTTGAGCCAGGGGAATTCACAGATACGCAGTATTTT
CDR3 protein: CASSVEPGEFTDTQYF

D gene: .
CDR3 length: 17
J gene: TRBJ2-2
V gene: TRBV6-4
CDR3 DNA: TGTGCCAGCAGTGACTTAGGGAGCTTTGCAAACACCGGGGAGCTGTTTTTT
CDR3 protein: CASSDLGSFANTGELFF

D gene: .
CDR3 length: 14
J gene: TRBJ1-1
V gene: TRBV7-9
CDR3 DNA: TGTGCCAGCAGCCTCCTCTACGGTAGCACTGAAGCTTTCTTT
CDR3 protein: CASSLLYGSTEAFF

D gene: .
CDR3 length: 19
J gene: TRBJ2-3
V gene: TRBV5-1
CDR3 DNA: TGCGCCAGCAGCGGGGGCGAGCGGTTTGTCCCGGCGGGTAAAGATACGCAGTATTTT
CDR3 protein: CASSGGERFVPAGKDTQYF

D gene: TRBD1
CDR3 length: 11
J gene: TRBJ1-1
V gene: TRBV6-1
CDR3 DNA: TGTGCCAGCAGTGAGACGAGGACAGGGGAATTT
CDR3 protein: CASSETRTGEF

D gene: .
CDR3 length: 13
J gene: TRBJ1-5
V gene: TRBV30
CDR3 DNA: TGTGCCTGGAGTGAGGGGGGGAATCAGCCCCAGCATTTT
CDR3 protein: CAWSEGGNQPQHF

D gene: TRBD1
CDR3 length: 15
J gene: TRBJ2-1
V gene: TRBV28
CDR3 DNA: TGTGCCAGCAGTTCTTTCGGACAGGGGGCAGGGGAGCAGTTCTTC
CDR3 protein: CASSSFGQGAGEQFF

D gene: .
CDR3 length: 17
J gene: TRBJ2-1
V gene: TRBV30
CDR3 DNA: TGTGCCTGGAGTCCATCTCTTGCCGGGTACTCCTACAATGAGCAGTTCTTC
CDR3 protein: CAWSPSLAGYSYNEQFF

D gene: .
CDR3 length: 13
J gene: TRBJ2-7
V gene: TRBV18
CDR3 DNA: TGTGCCAGCTCACCGCGACAGGAGTACGAGCAGTACTTC
CDR3 protein: CASSPRQEYEQYF

D gene: .
CDR3 length: 14
J gene: TRBJ2-3
V gene: TRBV27
CDR3 DNA: TGTGCCAGCAGTTTATCTCCCGTCACAGATACGCAGTATTTT
CDR3 protein: CASSLSPVTDTQYF

D gene: .
CDR3 length: 16
J gene: TRBJ1-2
V gene: TRBV5-5
CDR3 DNA: TGTGCCAGCAGCTTGGGAGCGTTGCGGGGGCTTAGCGGCTACACCTTC
CDR3 protein: CASSLGALRGLSGYTF